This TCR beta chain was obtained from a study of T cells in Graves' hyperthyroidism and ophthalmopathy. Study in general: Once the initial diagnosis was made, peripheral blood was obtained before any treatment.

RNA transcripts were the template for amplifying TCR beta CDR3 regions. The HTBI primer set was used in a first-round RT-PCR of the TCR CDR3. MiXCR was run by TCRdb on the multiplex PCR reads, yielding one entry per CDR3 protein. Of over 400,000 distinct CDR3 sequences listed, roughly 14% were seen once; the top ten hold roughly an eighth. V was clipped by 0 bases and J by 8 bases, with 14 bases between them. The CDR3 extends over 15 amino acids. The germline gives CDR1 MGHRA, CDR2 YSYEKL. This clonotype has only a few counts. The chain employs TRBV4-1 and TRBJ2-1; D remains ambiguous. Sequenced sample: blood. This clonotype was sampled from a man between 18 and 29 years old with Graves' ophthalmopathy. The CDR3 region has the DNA TGCGCCAGCAGCCAAGAAAGCGATAGATCGGATGAGCAGTTCTTC. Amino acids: CASSQESDRSDEQFF.